Following are 32 T cell receptor beta chains from one sample sequenced in a study of identical twins. TCRdb reanalysed the 5' RACE reads using MiXCR and keeps one entry per CDR3 protein. This sample has 200,000 or so distinct CDR3 sequences, with roughly 15% found just once. This sample also appeared in a second study, on T cells expressing NK-cell markers.

Sequenced: CD8+ T cells sorted from blood. Source of these receptors: a woman younger than 30 in good health.

The chain joins TRBV12-3 or TRBV12-4 to TRBJ2-5; 16 bases line up with TRBD2. Losses at the gene ends were 6 bases for V and 3 bases for J; bases not matched to a gene: 7. The CDR3 has 17 amino acids. The CDR3 DNA is TGTGCCAGCAGCCCCGGGACTAGCGGGGGGGATGAAGAGACCCAGTACTTC. Translation: CASSPGTSGGDEETQYF.

This clonotype was counted only a few times. The J gene is TRBJ2-7, the V gene TRBV9, with D tentatively TRBD2 (6 bases). CDR1 SGDLS and CDR2 YYNGEE come from the germline V gene. V lost 4 bases and J 0 bases, leaving 14 bases between the germline ends. This CDR3 has 15 residues. CDR3 region: CASSSSSAASYEQYF. The CDR3 DNA reads as TGTGCCAGCAGCTCCTCTAGCGCCGCCTCCTACGAGCAGTACTTC.

The gene calls are TRBV12-3 or TRBV12-4 and TRBJ2-7; 10 nucleotides match TRBD2. Losses at the gene ends were 4 bases for V and 6 bases for J; bases not matched to a gene: 3. The CDR3 runs 13 residues. This CDR3 reads CASSSGLATEQYF. In nucleotides, the CDR3 is TGTGCCAGCAGTTCGGGACTAGCGACCGAGCAGTACTTC.

The chain combines TRBV15 with TRBJ2-3; 8 bases are a match to TRBD1. V dropped 3 bases and J dropped 4; count of bases not matched to a gene: 9. CDR1 and CDR2 from the germline V gene are LNHNV and YYDKDF (reference sequence). This CDR3 spans 16 amino acids. The CDR3 coding sequence is TGTGCCACCAGCAGCCCAGGGGGCGAAACGGCAGATACGCAGTATTTT. As protein: CATSSPGGETADTQYF. The full variable domain, completed using reference TRBV15 and TRBJ2-3, is DAMVIQNPRYQVTQFGKPVTLSCSQTLNHNVMYWYQQKSSQAPKLLFHYYDKDFNNEADTPDNFQSRRPNTSFCFLDIRSPGLGDTAMYLCATSSPGGETADTQYFGPGTRLTVL.

This clonotype has a handful of counts. This sequence joins TRBV4-2 and TRBJ2-5; D gene ambiguous. V lost 1 base and J 2 bases, leaving 11 bases between the germline ends. Germline V CDR1 and CDR2: LGHNA, YNFKEQ. The CDR3 has 15 amino acids. Written as DNA, the CDR3 is TGTGCCAGCAGCCAAGGGTCCAGCAGGCAAGAGACCCAGTACTTC. Residues: CASSQGSSRQETQYF.

This clonotype was counted a few times. This chain uses TRBV11-1 with TRBJ1-3, with 8 bases that match TRBD1. The CDR3 sequence is 19 residues long. Germline V lookup: CDR1 SGHAT, CDR2 FQDESV (reference sequence). Losses at the gene ends were 6 bases for V and 2 bases for J; bases not matched to a gene: 18. The CDR3 region is CASSGFSGQGARAGNTIYF. Written as DNA, the CDR3 is TGTGCCAGCAGTGGATTTAGTGGCCAGGGGGCAAGAGCTGGAAACACCATATATTTT.

The gene calls are TRBV19 and TRBJ2-7; no reliable D call. V lost 5 bases and J lost 4, with 15 bases in between. This CDR3 has 14 amino acids. Germline lookup yields CDR1 LNHDA and CDR2 SQIVND (reference sequence). The CDR3 reads CASSPSLGGYEQYF. Written as DNA, the CDR3 is TGTGCCAGTAGTCCGTCCTTGGGCGGTTACGAGCAGTACTTC.

This clonotype was seen more than once but under ten times. V usage is TRBV7-9 and J usage is TRBJ1-1; weak D call: TRBD1 (6 bases). Trimming stripped 1 base from V and 1 base from J, with 13 bases between. Germline V gene data show CDR1 as SEHNR and CDR2 as FQNEAQ (reference sequence). This CDR3 is 16 amino acids long. The CDR3 bases are TGTGCCAGCAGCTTAGATCCGGACAGACCGAACACTGAAGCTTTCTTT. It is translated as CASSLDPDRPNTEAFF.

The chain links TRBV9 to TRBJ2-2, with TRBD1 matching 8 bases. Trimming removed 3 bases from V and 3 bases from J; junction bases left unmatched: 4. Germline lookup yields CDR1 SGDLS and CDR2 YYNGEE. The CDR3 consists of 15 residues. The CDR3 DNA reads as TGTGCCAGCAGCGCCTCGGACAGGGACACCGGGGAGCTGTTTTTT. Protein sequence: CASSASDRDTGELFF.

CDR3: CASSLGGNHNQPQHF. The CDR3 DNA follows: TGTGCCAGCAGCTTAGGGGGCAACCACAATCAGCCCCAGCATTTT. The V call is TRBV7-9, the J call TRBJ1-5, with a possible D match to TRBD1 (5 bases). The V end was cut by 1 base, the J end by 3 bases, with 10 bases between. CDR1 is SEHNR, CDR2 FQNEAQ, per germline (reference sequence). The CDR3 runs to 15 residues.

This clonotype was seen a handful of times. The chain has TRBV25-1 and TRBJ1-2; D not resolved. Germline V CDR1 and CDR2: MGHDK, SYGVNS. The CDR3 sequence is 14 residues long. V was pared by 4 bases and J by 4 bases, with 13 bases between. CDR3 protein: CASSGVRGGYGYTF. The CDR3 nucleotides are TGTGCCAGCAGTGGGGTAAGAGGCGGCTATGGCTACACCTTC.

This clonotype was counted between two and nine times. This sequence joins TRBV7-9 and TRBJ2-3, with D perhaps matching TRBD1 (6 bases). V lost 11 bases, J lost 2 bases, and 14 bases lay in between. CDR3 size: 13 residues. Germline V CDR1 and CDR2: SEHNR, FQNEAQ (reference sequence). In nucleotides, the CDR3 is TGTGCCTACTACCGGGACAACACAGATACGCAGTATTTT. The encoded protein is CAYYRDNTDTQYF.

The CDR3 protein is CASSWDRAEQFF. As DNA, the CDR3 is TGTGCCAGCAGCTGGGACAGGGCTGAGCAGTTCTTC. The chain recombines TRBV7-6 with TRBJ2-1; 9 bases align to TRBD1. Germline V CDR1 and CDR2: SGHVS, FNYEAQ. The CDR3 runs to 12 residues. V lost 4 bases to trimming and J lost 9 bases; unmatched junction nucleotides: 1.

This clonotype was counted a few times. The rearrangement uses TRBV5-1 and TRBJ2-5; D may be TRBD1 or TRBD2 (5 bases each). Trimming removed 2 bases at V and 2 bases at J, with 16 bases between. The CDR3 is 16 amino acids. Germline lookup yields CDR1 SGHRS and CDR2 YFSETQ. DNA for the CDR3: TGCGCCAGCAGCTTACATCGGGACCCACCGCAAGAGACCCAGTACTTC. This gives the protein CASSLHRDPPQETQYF.

This clonotype turned up a few times. The chain combines TRBV21-1 with TRBJ2-3; the D call of TRBD2 is as the table states it, not checked on the DNA. TRBV21-1 is a pseudogene segment. The CDR3 is made up of 19 amino acids. CDR3 residues: CASSGTGTSGSWRTDTQYF. CDR3 nucleotide sequence: TGTGCCAGCAGCGGCACAGGGACTAGCGGGAGTTGGAGAACAGATACGCAGTATTTT.

This clonotype has a handful of counts. The chain employs TRBV4-3 and TRBJ2-2; TRBD2 matches 8 bases. CDR3 length: 13 residues. Germline CDR1 LGHNA, CDR2 YSLEER. V was clipped by 6 bases and J by 6 bases; unmatched bases: 3. CDR3 nucleotides: TGCGCCAGCAGTACTAGCGGCGCCGGGGAGCTGTTTTTT. Translation gives CASSTSGAGELFF.

This chain connects TRBV15 to TRBJ2-5, with D possibly being TRBD1 or TRBD2 (6 bases each). Looked up from germline, CDR1 is LNHNV and CDR2 is YYDKDF (reference sequence). The CDR3 runs 14 residues. The ends were cut back, 7 bases at V and 1 base at J, with 13 bases in the middle. CDR3 nucleotide sequence: TGTGCCACCACGGCCGGGGGCCCCCAAGAGACCCAGTACTTC. It yields the protein CATTAGGPQETQYF.

This clonotype appeared many times. This chain connects TRBV7-9 to TRBJ2-1; D is unresolved. The CDR3 runs 12 residues. Trimming removed 1 base from V and 7 bases from J, with 5 bases in between. The germline gives CDR1 SEHNR, CDR2 FQNEAQ (reference sequence). The CDR3 loop reads CASSLERNEQFF. Written as DNA, the CDR3 is TGTGCCAGCAGCTTAGAAAGGAATGAGCAGTTCTTC.

J is TRBJ2-7 and V is TRBV5-1; weak D call: TRBD1 (5 bases). Trimming stripped 4 bases from V and 0 bases from J, with 14 bases between. The length of the CDR3 is 15 residues. The germline gives CDR1 SGHRS, CDR2 YFSETQ. Here the CDR3 DNA reads TGCGCCAGCAGCCCCAAGGACACGACCTCCTACGAGCAGTACTTC. Translating gives CASSPKDTTSYEQYF.

The V call is TRBV13, the J call TRBJ1-1, with D hard to call. Trimming shortened V by 5 bases and J by 0 bases, and 19 bases separated the two germline ends. CDR1 PRHDT and CDR2 FYEKMQ come from the germline V gene (reference sequence). The CDR3 loop spans 17 amino acids. CDR3 sequence: CASSPGRASGMNTEAFF. The CDR3 DNA reads as TGTGCCAGCAGCCCAGGCCGGGCCTCTGGGATGAACACTGAAGCTTTCTTT.

V and J are TRBV6-2 or TRBV6-3 and TRBJ2-2; no clear D gene. CDR1 and CDR2 (germline): MNHEY, SVGEGT. V lost 5 bases, J lost 6 bases, and 4 bases lay in between. This CDR3 spans 11 amino acids. The chain's CDR3 is CASSHPGELFF. CDR3 nucleotides: TGTGCCAGCAGTCATCCCGGGGAGCTGTTTTTT.

This clonotype was seen a few times. The CDR3 reads CSVEDPRSGGYTF. The CDR3 DNA follows: TGCAGCGTTGAAGACCCCAGATCGGGTGGCTACACCTTC. The chain joins TRBV29-1 to TRBJ1-2; D call uncertain. This CDR3 is built from 13 residues. The ends were cut back, 0 bases at V and 7 bases at J, with 12 bases in the middle. The germline V gene encodes CDR1 SQVTM and CDR2 ANQGSEA.

This sequence joins TRBV5-4 and TRBJ2-5; TRBD1 matches at 8 bases. The ends lost 0 bases at V and 4 bases at J; junction bases unmatched: 2. Germline assignment: CDR1 SGHNT and CDR2 YYREEE (reference sequence). This CDR3 region has 14 residues. CDR3 amino acids: CASSLADRGETQYF. The CDR3 coding sequence is TGTGCCAGCAGCTTGGCCGACAGGGGAGAGACCCAGTACTTC.

This clonotype has at least ten counts. The V call is TRBV12-3 or TRBV12-4, the J call TRBJ2-7; D may be TRBD1 (5 bases). The CDR3 has 13 residues. V lost 1 base to trimming and J lost 2 bases, with 6 bases between them. The CDR3 DNA reads as TGTGCCAGCAGTTTAGGACAGCCCTACGAGCAGTACTTC. Its protein product is CASSLGQPYEQYF.

The gene calls are TRBV5-1 and TRBJ2-1; possibly TRBD1 or TRBD2 for D (6 bases each). The CDR3 covers 16 residues. Looked up from germline, CDR1 is SGHRS and CDR2 is YFSETQ. V lost 4 bases and J lost 4, with 18 bases in between. CDR3 bases: TGCGCCAGCAGCCCGCCGTGGGGGGCTGATTACAATGAGCAGTTCTTC. Translation: CASSPPWGADYNEQFF.

This clonotype was detected many times. The V gene is TRBV27, the J gene TRBJ2-7, with D perhaps TRBD1 (6 bases). The CDR3 sequence is 13 residues long. Trimming stripped 2 bases from V and 3 bases from J, with 8 bases between. The germline CDR1 and CDR2 sequences are MNHEY and SMNVEV (reference sequence). The CDR3 DNA follows: TGTGCCAGCAGTTTAGCCAGGGGCTACGAGCAGTACTTC. Protein product: CASSLARGYEQYF.

This clonotype was found a few times. This rearrangement joins TRBV5-1 to TRBJ2-1, with 7 nucleotides matching TRBD1. The CDR3 is 17 amino acids. J lost 2 bases, V lost 0 bases, and 8 bases had no gene match. CDR1 is SGHRS and CDR2 is YFSETQ in the germline V gene. CDR3 nucleotide sequence: TGCGCCAGCAGCTTGGCCGAGACAGGGCCGACCTACAATGAGCAGTTCTTC. This sequence encodes CASSLAETGPTYNEQFF. Full variable domain (outside the CDR3, taken from reference TRBV5-1 and TRBJ2-1): KAGVTQTPRYLIKTRGQQVTLSCSPISGHRSVSWYQQTPGQGLQFLFEYFSETQRNKGNFPGRFSGRQFSNSRSEMNVSTLELGDSALYLCASSLAETGPTYNEQFFGPGTRLTVL.

The chain uses TRBV12-3 or TRBV12-4 and TRBJ1-2; D is unclear. The CDR3 sequence is 15 residues long. Deletions cut 6 bases from V and 3 bases from J, with 17 bases between. CDR3 in amino acids: CASSASEEIHYGYTF. The CDR3 region has the DNA TGTGCCAGCAGCGCGAGTGAGGAGATACACTATGGCTACACCTTC.

This clonotype has only a few counts. V gene TRBV6-6 combines with J gene TRBJ1-2, with D unclear. V was shortened by 2 bases and J by 8 bases, with 12 bases between the two germline ends. The CDR3 runs to 13 residues. Per the germline V gene, CDR1 is MNHNY and CDR2 is SVGAGI (reference sequence). CDR3 region: CASSYGSSYGYTF. Here the CDR3 DNA reads TGTGCCAGCAGTTACGGCAGCTCCTACGGCTACACCTTC.

This sequence joins TRBV5-6 and TRBJ2-1, with a tentative D call TRBD2 (7 bases). V was cut by 0 bases and J by 9 bases, with 16 bases left in between. CDR1 is SGHDT, CDR2 YYEEEE, per germline. The CDR3 has 15 amino acids. This CDR3 is CASSLGGGHSGEQFF. CDR3 DNA: TGTGCCAGCAGCTTGGGGGGGGGGCACTCTGGTGAGCAGTTCTTC.

This clonotype was counted a few times. The rearrangement joins TRBV6-6 to TRBJ2-2, with D uncertain. The CDR3 runs to 13 residues. V was trimmed by 2 bases and J by 8 bases, leaving 9 bases between them. Germline V gene sequence: CDR1 MNHNY, CDR2 SVGAGI (reference sequence). The CDR3 loop reads CASSYGEAGELFF. Written as DNA, the CDR3 is TGTGCCAGCAGTTACGGCGAGGCGGGGGAGCTGTTTTTT.

This rearrangement joins TRBV10-2 to TRBJ2-1; D is unclear. The CDR3 contains 15 residues. Germline V gene data show CDR1 as WSHSY and CDR2 as SAAADI. The germline V and J ends were trimmed by 1 base and 0 bases, with 7 bases remaining between them. CDR3 in amino acids: CASSEWAPSYNEQFF. In DNA, the CDR3 is TGCGCCAGCAGTGAGTGGGCACCCTCCTACAATGAGCAGTTCTTC.